This T cell receptor beta chain was observed in a study of brain T cells in children with intractable seizures. The assay was immunoSEQ multiplex PCR, and TCRdb's table has in-frame clones only and misses some. The data hold around 100,000 clones, with roughly 94% observed a single time. The V gene lost 0 bases and the J gene lost 2 bases, with 9 bases spanning the gap. The CDR3 is made up of 15 amino acids. Germline CDR1 reads SGHNT; CDR2 reads YYREEE (reference sequence). Only cases whose brain tissue showed the highest T cell transcript signatures were sequenced. At least one anti-epileptic drug was given before surgery.

The sequences come from peripheral blood, collected at surgery. The chain links TRBV5-4 to TRBJ2-1, with D perhaps TRBD1 or TRBD2 (6 bases each). This TCR derives from a boy in the first two years of life with hemimegalencephaly and intractable seizures. The CDR3 nucleotides read TGTGCCAGCAGCTTGGGGGGGGCAACCTACAATGAGCAGTTCTTC. As protein: CASSLGGATYNEQFF.